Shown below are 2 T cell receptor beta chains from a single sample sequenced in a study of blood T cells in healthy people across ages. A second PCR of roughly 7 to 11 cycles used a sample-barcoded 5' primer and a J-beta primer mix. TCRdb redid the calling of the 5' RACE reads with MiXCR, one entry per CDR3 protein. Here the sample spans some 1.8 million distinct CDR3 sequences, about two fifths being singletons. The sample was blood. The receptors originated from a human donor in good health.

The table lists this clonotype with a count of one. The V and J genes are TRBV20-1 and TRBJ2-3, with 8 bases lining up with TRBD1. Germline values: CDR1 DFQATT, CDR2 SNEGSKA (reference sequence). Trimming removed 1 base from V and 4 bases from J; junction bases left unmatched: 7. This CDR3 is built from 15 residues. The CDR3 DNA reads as TGCAGTGCTAGAGGTACCAGGGGGCGTTCAGATACGCAGTATTTT. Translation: CSARGTRGRSDTQYF.

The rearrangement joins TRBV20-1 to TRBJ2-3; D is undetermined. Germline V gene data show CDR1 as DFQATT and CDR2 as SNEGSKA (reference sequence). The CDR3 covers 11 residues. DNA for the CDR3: TGCGGATGGACCTCCACAGATACGCAGTATTTT. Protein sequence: CGWTSTDTQYF.